The rows below give T cell receptor beta chains drawn from one sample of a study of T cell responses to AZD1222 COVID-19 vaccine. Only in-frame clones appear in the TCRdb table, and some are missing; sequencing was by immunoSEQ multiplex PCR. The repertoire consists of 150,000 to 180,000 clones, with roughly nine tenths occurring once and the leading ten covering around 3.2%. This specimen was peripheral blood, taken on day 0 of AZD1222 vaccination. The receptors here all came from an adult in good health. CDR3s include the opening cysteine and the closing phenylalanine or tryptophan.

CDR3: CASSSIGTVNTGELFF; V: TRBV7-8
CDR3: CSAGDYHEQYF; V: TRBV20-1
CDR3: CATSMGQGASYGYTF; V: TRBV15
CDR3: CASSLEWGGKQFF; V: TRBV11-2
CDR3: CASSMRLGLGMNTEAFF; V: TRBV19
CDR3: CASSTGQDYEQYF; V: TRBV19
CDR3: CASSEADRDGNSPLHF; V: TRBV10-2
CDR3: CAIRPTSGGDTQYF; V: TRBV10-3
CDR3: CASTERGGANVLTF; V: TRBV7-9
CDR3: CASSEGLGNSPLHF; V: TRBV10-1
CDR3: CATRIATKSYEQYF; V: TRBV19
CDR3: CASTPGLDYEQYF; V: TRBV6-2/TRBV6-3
CDR3: CASSLEGQGYEQYF; V: TRBV5-5